Given below is one TCR beta chain in context. The CDR3 totals 12 residues. V lost 2 bases, J lost 7 bases, and 8 bases lay in between. Germline V CDR1 and CDR2: DFQATT, SNEGSKA (reference sequence). TCRdb independently ran MiXCR on the 5' RACE reads; one entry per CDR3 protein. Altogether 400,000 to 500,000 distinct CDR3 sequences are present, 18% being singletons, with the ten largest covering around a fifth. The data were taken from a study of T-cell memory formation after mild COVID-19. The source material was PBMCs or a T cell subset sorted from them (not recorded which). V and J are TRBV20-1 and TRBJ1-4; D unclear. The receptor comes from a man aged 18 to 29 who had mild COVID-19 (a few samples of this study predate the infection). Cell type and time point are not known. CDR3: CSARRVGEKLFF. The DNA for the CDR3 is TGCAGTGCTAGACGTGTCGGTGAAAAACTGTTTTTT.